What follows describes a single T cell receptor (beta chain). This entry is derived from a study of blood T cell repertoires in COVID-19. Assay: immunoSEQ multiplex PCR; the TCRdb copy retains only in-frame clones and omits some. This table has roughly 76,000 clones, around 86% appearing once. The length of the CDR3 is 13 residues. The ends were cut back, 1 base at V and 3 bases at J, with 4 bases in the middle. Germline CDR1 reads LGHDT; CDR2 reads YNNKEL (reference sequence). The clonotype comes from a young woman with acute or convalescent COVID-19. The sequenced sample was peripheral blood. This chain uses TRBV3-1 (or the pseudogene TRBV3-2) with TRBJ1-3; D gene uncertain. The chain's CDR3 is CASSQVFGNTIYF. The CDR3 DNA follows: TGTGCCAGCAGCCAAGTCTTTGGAAACACCATATATTTT.